These 17 T cell receptor beta chains share one sample of origin, sequenced in a study of T cell changes during pregnancy in multiple sclerosis. Sequencing used immunoSEQ multiplex PCR; TCRdb keeps in-frame clones, though not all of them. Among over 85,000 clones listed, 90% were seen once. The source material was peripheral blood, sampled in the second trimester of pregnancy. Source of these receptors: a female donor in good health, enrolled as a control in a pregnancy study.

The gene calls are TRBV7-8 and TRBJ2-7; 9 nucleotides match TRBD1. J was trimmed by 2 bases and V by 5 bases; bases with no gene match: 7. The CDR3 consists of 15 residues. From germline, CDR1 is SGHVS and CDR2 FQNEAQ. CDR3: CASSPPDRGTYEQYF. As DNA, the CDR3 is TGTGCCAGCAGCCCTCCGGACAGGGGCACCTACGAGCAGTACTTC.

Concerning this clone: In the same sample, other DNA sequences code for this CDR3. This chain connects TRBV27 to TRBJ1-1, with a tentative D call TRBD1 (6 bases). The CDR3 has 13 amino acids. The germline V gene encodes CDR1 MNHEY and CDR2 SMNVEV (reference sequence). V gave up 3 bases and J gave up 2 bases, with 7 bases separating them. The DNA of the CDR3 is TGTGCCAGCAGTTTGGGGGCCAACACTGAAGCTTTCTTT. This codes for CASSLGANTEAFF.

The count of this clone is one. The chain has TRBV5-4 and TRBJ1-6; D perhaps matches TRBD1 (5 bases). V lost 3 bases and J lost 0, with 10 bases in between. Germline-derived CDR1 and CDR2 are SGHNT and YYREEE (reference sequence). This CDR3 comprises 16 residues. CDR3 amino acids: CASSSTDSSYNSPLHF. CDR3 nucleotides: TGTGCCAGCAGCTCGACAGATAGCTCCTATAATTCACCCCTCCACTTT.

The chain recombines TRBV19 with TRBJ2-1, with 9 positions matching TRBD2. V trimming: 6 bases; J trimming: 8 bases; junction bases outside the gene matches: 8. CDR3 length: 14 amino acids. Germline CDR1 LNHDA, CDR2 SQIVND (reference sequence). The CDR3 is CASRSAGGPHEQFF. CDR3 nucleotides: TGTGCCAGTAGGAGTGCGGGAGGGCCTCATGAGCAGTTCTTC. Using reference TRBV19 and TRBJ2-1 for the parts outside the CDR3, the full variable domain is DGGITQSPKYLFRKEGQNVTLSCEQNLNHDAMYWYRQDPGQGLRLIYYSQIVNDFQKGDIAEGYSVSREKKESFPLTVTSAQKNPTAFYLCASRSAGGPHEQFFGPGTRLTVL.

The rearrangement links TRBV12-5 to TRBJ1-5, with D uncertain. V was pared by 1 base and J by 3 bases, with 10 bases between. Germline values: CDR1 LGHNT, CDR2 FRNRAP. The CDR3 totals 15 residues. In DNA, the CDR3 is TGTGCTAGTGGTTTGGACGGAGGTTACAATCAGCCCCAGCATTTT. Translated: CASGLDGGYNQPQHF.

CDR3 nucleotide sequence: TGTGCCAGCACCTCTGATGGACTAGCGGACAATGAGCAGTTCTTC. Residues: CASTSDGLADNEQFF. The rearrangement links TRBV7-9 to TRBJ2-1; TRBD2 aligns across 10 bases. Germline V lookup: CDR1 SEHNR, CDR2 FQNEAQ (reference sequence). The CDR3 extends over 15 amino acids. Germline trimming cut 7 bases from V and 5 bases from J; bases unmatched to any gene: 8.

The genes are TRBV29-1 and TRBJ2-7, with D perhaps matching TRBD1 (6 bases). The germline V and J ends were trimmed by 5 bases and 4 bases, with 18 bases remaining between them. Germline CDR1 is SQVTM and CDR2 is ANQGSEA. The CDR3 loop spans 14 amino acids. The DNA for the CDR3 is TGCAGCGTTTACGTCCAGGGGAAAAGGTACGAGCAGTACTTC. It encodes CSVYVQGKRYEQYF.

For the CDR3, the DNA is TGTGCCATCAGTGAGTTCCCGGGACTCATCTCTACAGAGTACTTC. Amino acid sequence: CAISEFPGLISTEYF. The chain carries TRBV10-3 and TRBJ2-7; possible D gene TRBD2, 6 bases. In germline, CDR1 is ENHRY, CDR2 SYGVKD. The length of the CDR3 is 15 residues. Trimming removed 1 base from V and 11 bases from J, with 21 bases in between.

The V and J genes are TRBV11-3 and TRBJ2-3; TRBD1 matches 8 bases. Per germline, CDR1 SGHNT and CDR2 YENEEA. CDR3 size: 15 residues. The V gene end was trimmed by 5 bases and the J gene end by 6 bases; junction bases not matched to a gene: 10. The CDR3 DNA is TGTGCCAGCAGCCCGAATCAGGGGGCGCGGGATACGCAGTATTTT. It codes for CASSPNQGARDTQYF.

The chain carries TRBV18 and TRBJ2-7, with 9 bases that match TRBD1. V was pared by 4 bases and J by 6 bases, with 10 bases of the junction left unmatched. In germline, CDR1 is KGHSH, CDR2 LQKENI. The CDR3 spans 15 residues. Written as DNA, the CDR3 is TGTGCCAGCTCACGAAGGACAGGGGCAACAGGCGAGCAGTACTTC. It translates to CASSRRTGATGEQYF.

The chain recombines TRBV28 with TRBJ2-7; 7 bases map to TRBD2. Germline CDR1 is MDHEN and CDR2 is SYDVKM. The trim removed 6 bases at V and 5 bases at J, leaving 7 bases unmatched. The CDR3 spans 13 residues. The CDR3 DNA reads TGTGCCAGCAGGCGGGCGGGAGTCGACGAGCAGTACTTC. Translating it yields CASRRAGVDEQYF.

The chain is built from TRBV5-1 and TRBJ2-3, with 7 bases aligning to TRBD1. CDR1 is SGHRS and CDR2 is YFSETQ in the germline V gene. The CDR3 contains 16 residues. Germline trimming cut 0 bases from V and 6 bases from J; bases unmatched to any gene: 10. The CDR3 reads CASSLAPDRATDTQYF. For the CDR3, the DNA is TGCGCCAGCAGCTTGGCCCCAGACAGGGCCACCGATACGCAGTATTTT.

V gene TRBV5-6 combines with J gene TRBJ1-2; TRBD1 aligns across 8 bases. The germline CDR1 and CDR2 sequences are SGHDT and YYEEEE. The CDR3 is made up of 14 amino acids. J gave up 5 bases and V 5 bases, and 8 bases lay outside the gene matches. The CDR3 DNA reads TGTGCCAGCAGAATGACAGGGGAGGAATATGGCTACACCTTC. It specifies CASRMTGEEYGYTF.

The chain has TRBV15 and TRBJ1-5; D may be TRBD1 (6 bases). Deletions cut 0 bases from V and 3 bases from J, with 9 bases between. Germline CDR1 LNHNV, CDR2 YYDKDF (reference sequence). There are 15 residues in the CDR3. The CDR3 bases are TGTGCCACCAGCAGAGATCGACAGGTCAATCAGCCCCAGCATTTT. As protein: CATSRDRQVNQPQHF. The full variable domain, its missing parts supplied by reference TRBV15 and TRBJ1-5, is DAMVIQNPRYQVTQFGKPVTLSCSQTLNHNVMYWYQQKSSQAPKLLFHYYDKDFNNEADTPDNFQSRRPNTSFCFLDIRSPGLGDTAMYLCATSRDRQVNQPQHFGDGTRLSIL.

The chain joins TRBV19 to TRBJ1-5; a weak D match, TRBD1 (5 bases). The CDR3 runs 15 residues. V was clipped by 9 bases and J by 5 bases, with 20 bases between them. CDR1 LNHDA and CDR2 SQIVND come from the germline V gene (reference sequence). The CDR3 loop reads CASQRGPRGYQPQHF. The CDR3 region has the DNA TGTGCCAGCCAGCGGGGACCACGGGGATATCAGCCCCAGCATTTT.

The chain carries TRBV19 and TRBJ1-5; 7 bases are a match to TRBD1. V lost 4 bases to trimming and J lost 4 bases; unmatched junction nucleotides: 7. The CDR3 has 15 amino acids. Germline CDR1 and CDR2: LNHDA and SQIVND (reference sequence). Here the CDR3 reads CASSTGTAQNQPQHF. The CDR3 DNA follows: TGTGCCAGTAGTACCGGGACAGCACAGAATCAGCCCCAGCATTTT. The full variable domain, with the rest looked up from reference TRBV19 and TRBJ1-5, is DGGITQSPKYLFRKEGQNVTLSCEQNLNHDAMYWYRQDPGQGLRLIYYSQIVNDFQKGDIAEGYSVSREKKESFPLTVTSAQKNPTAFYLCASSTGTAQNQPQHFGDGTRLSIL.

This clone was counted only a few times. This chain uses TRBV30 with TRBJ1-1, with TRBD1 identical over 9 bases. Trimming at V came to 8 bases and at J to 4 bases, leaving 14 bases not matched to a gene. The CDR3 spans 15 residues. The germline V gene encodes CDR1 GTSNPN and CDR2 SVGIG (reference sequence). CDR3 protein: CARTGGEAGPTEAFF. The CDR3 nucleotides read TGTGCCCGAACAGGGGGCGAAGCTGGCCCCACTGAAGCTTTCTTT.